This T cell receptor (beta chain) was recovered during a study of blood T cell repertoires in COVID-19. Study summary: T cells, B-cell-depleted T cells, or PBMCs provided the cDNA or gDNA that served as material.

As originally analysed: For nucleated cells, counts were estimated from reference gene primer amplification. The data were produced by immunoSEQ multiplex PCR, yet TCRdb's version contains in-frame clones alone and is incomplete. V, J and clone size were drawn from that table, and D and trimming were deduced from the DNA. The repertoire holds 100,000 or so clones, about 80% seen once, with less than 20% in the top ten. Per the germline V gene, CDR1 is SGHVS and CDR2 is FQNEAQ. This CDR3 region has 15 residues. V lost 2 bases to trimming and J lost 0 bases, with 10 bases between them. V and J are TRBV7-8 and TRBJ1-2; D is unclear. The clonotype comes from a woman aged 70-85 years with acute or convalescent COVID-19. The sample was peripheral blood. DNA for the CDR3: TGTGCCAGCAGCTTAACGCAGGCACCTAACTATGGCTACACCTTC. Translating gives CASSLTQAPNYGYTF.